The 26 T cell receptor beta chains in this list originate from one sample, sequenced in a study of T cells in Graves' hyperthyroidism and ophthalmopathy. Authors of the study amplified TCR beta CDR3 regions from RNA transcripts. The HTBI primer set drove a first-round RT-PCR of the TCR CDR3. Each CDR3 protein is one row after TCRdb ran MiXCR on the multiplex PCR reads. The data show roughly 500,000 distinct CDR3 sequences, around 13% seen once. The source material was blood. These receptors originate from a woman between 25 and 40 years old with Graves' hyperthyroidism that later progressed to Graves' ophthalmopathy.

This clonotype was seen at least ten times. This rearrangement joins TRBV7-2 to TRBJ2-7, with 7 bases fitting TRBD1. J was trimmed by 2 bases and V by 3 bases; bases with no gene match: 4. This CDR3 contains 14 residues. The germline CDR1 and CDR2 sequences are SGHTA and FQGNSA. CDR3 amino acids: CASSFWDRAYEQYF. In DNA form, the CDR3 reads TGTGCCAGCAGCTTTTGGGACAGAGCCTACGAGCAGTACTTC.

This clonotype was detected only once. A junction boundary mismatches the germline segment, possibly from a read error. V and J are TRBV7-8 and TRBJ2-2; D might be TRBD2 (6 bases). Looked up from germline, CDR1 is SGHVS and CDR2 is FQNEAQ. The CDR3 has 16 amino acids. CDR3 residues: CASSRRDGANTGELYF. CDR3 DNA sequence: TGTGCCAGCAGTCGGAGGGACGGAGCGAACACCGGGGAGCTGTATTTC. The entire variable domain, with the rest obtained from reference TRBV7-8 and TRBJ2-2, is as follows: GAGVSQSPRYKVAKRGQDVALRCDPISGHVSLFWYQQALGQGPEFLTYFQNEAQLDKSGLPSDRFFAERPEGSVSTLKIQRTQQEDSAVYLCASSRRDGANTGELYFGEGSRLTVL.

The chain joins TRBV28 to TRBJ1-5; no firm D call. Germline V gene sequence: CDR1 MDHEN, CDR2 SYDVKM. The CDR3 length is 15 residues. Trimming removed 8 bases at V and 4 bases at J, with 18 bases between. The CDR3 sequence is CASATPGMGNQPQHF. The CDR3 DNA sequence: TGTGCCAGCGCAACCCCCGGCATGGGAAATCAGCCCCAGCATTTT.

The rearrangement links TRBV12-3 or TRBV12-4 to TRBJ1-4; weak D call: TRBD1 (5 bases). The CDR3 totals 14 residues. V shed 7 bases and J shed 4 bases, with 13 bases lying between them. The CDR3 sequence is CASNRDAGNEKLFF. The CDR3 DNA reads TGTGCCAGCAACCGGGACGCGGGTAATGAAAAACTGTTTTTT.

A note on this clonotype: This sequence may be a read error, since a much larger clone differs from it by one base. The chain joins TRBV28 to TRBJ2-1; 8 bases fit TRBD2. The CDR3 loop spans 15 amino acids. Per the germline V gene, CDR1 is MDHEN and CDR2 is SYDVKM. The V segment lost 6 bases and the J segment 6 bases; nucleotides outside the gene matches: 10. CDR3 DNA sequence: TGTGCCAGCAGATGGACTAGCAGGAGTCTCAATGAGCAGTTCTTC. Its translation: CASRWTSRSLNEQFF.

This chain joins TRBV7-9 and TRBJ2-1, with D unclear. Trimming removed 5 bases at V and 2 bases at J, with 16 bases between. CDR3 length: 16 residues. Germline loops: CDR1 SEHNR, CDR2 FQNEAQ (reference sequence). The CDR3 spells CASSPRFLPAYNEQFF. In DNA, the CDR3 is TGTGCCAGCAGCCCCCGATTTCTACCGGCCTACAATGAGCAGTTCTTC.

About this clonotype itself: This clone may be a read error of a much larger clone one base away. V usage is TRBV7-9 and J usage is TRBJ1-6, with D possibly being TRBD1 (5 bases). CDR1 is SEHNR, CDR2 FQNEAQ, per germline (reference sequence). This CDR3 spans 14 amino acids. The CDR3 DNA follows: TGTGCCAGCAGCTTGGGAGGGGATAATCCACCCCTCCACTTT. It yields the protein CASSLGGDNPPLHF.

Of note for this clonotype: This clone may be a read error of a much larger clone one base away. This sequence joins TRBV20-1 and TRBJ2-3; D could derive from TRBD1 or TRBD2 (5 bases each). Germline CDR1 reads DFQATT; CDR2 reads SNEGSKA (reference sequence). The CDR3 has 16 amino acids. The V gene lost 0 bases and the J gene lost 4 bases, with 17 bases spanning the gap. DNA of the CDR3: TGCAGTGCTAGAGATGCTATGGACGGGACCTCAGATACGCAGTATTTT. Its translation: CSARDAMDGTSDTQYF.

The chain couples TRBV29-1 to TRBJ2-7; D may match TRBD1 or TRBD2 (5 bases each). This CDR3 region has 12 residues. Trimming shortened V by 8 bases and J by 3 bases, and 14 bases separated the two germline ends. CDR1 and CDR2 (germline): SQVTM, ANQGSEA. CDR3 amino acids: CSIRDGRYEQYF. In nucleotides, the CDR3 is TGCAGCATCCGGGACGGACGCTACGAGCAGTACTTC.

This clonotype was found many times. The chain recombines TRBV24-1 with TRBJ2-7; TRBD2 matches at 7 bases. This CDR3 has 13 amino acids. Germline trimming cut 4 bases from V and 9 bases from J; bases unmatched to any gene: 8. Germline CDR1 reads KGHDR; CDR2 reads SFDVKD. The CDR3 bases are TGTGCCACCAGTGAACTGACTAGCTCGCGGCAGTACTTC. Protein: CATSELTSSRQYF.

In its sample, this clonotype was seen many times. The chain has TRBV19 and TRBJ2-1; a possible D gene is TRBD1 (7 bases). The V end was cut by 0 bases, the J end by 7 bases, with 19 bases between. CDR1 and CDR2 from the germline V gene are LNHDA and SQIVND (reference sequence). This CDR3 is built from 17 residues. CDR3 sequence reads: CASSIDWIGGAGNEQFF. In nucleotides, the CDR3 is TGTGCCAGTAGTATAGATTGGATAGGGGGCGCGGGGAATGAGCAGTTCTTC.

Of note for this clonotype: Being one base from a much bigger clone, this may be a read error. CDR3 in amino acids: CASSRPGTGPYEQYF. Here the CDR3 DNA reads TGTGCCAGCTCACGACCGGGGACAGGTCCCTACGAGCAGTACTTC. The chain combines TRBV18 with TRBJ2-7, with 8 bases lining up with TRBD1. The germline V gene encodes CDR1 KGHSH and CDR2 LQKENI. The CDR3 covers 15 residues. Unmatched junction bases numbered 7, after V lost 4 bases and J lost 2 bases.

In this sample, this clonotype turned up many times. The chain uses TRBV25-1 and TRBJ2-5, with 7 bases lining up with TRBD2. From germline, CDR1 is MGHDK and CDR2 SYGVNS. The CDR3 has 12 amino acids. The V and J ends lost 8 bases and 2 bases, in that order; junction bases with no gene match: 2. CDR3 nucleotides: TGTGCCAGCTGGGAGGGGCAAGAGACCCAGTACTTC. Translation gives CASWEGQETQYF. Together with reference TRBV25-1 and TRBJ2-5, the CDR3 gives the full variable domain: EADIYQTPRYLVIGTGKKITLECSQTMGHDKMYWYQQDPGMELHLIHYSYGVNSTEKGDLSSESTVSRIRTEHFPLTLESARPSHTSQYLCASWEGQETQYFGPGTRLLVL.

This clonotype has at least ten counts. CDR3 residues: CASSINSQYNEQFF. The CDR3 DNA sequence: TGTGCCAGTAGTATTAATTCGCAGTACAATGAGCAGTTCTTC. V usage is TRBV19 and J usage is TRBJ2-1; the D is unclear. Looked up from germline, CDR1 is LNHDA and CDR2 is SQIVND (reference sequence). Trimming took off 3 bases at V and 4 bases at J, with 10 bases between the two ends. The CDR3 consists of 14 residues.

This clonotype was recorded at least ten times. The chain combines TRBV19 with TRBJ1-1; D unresolved. Between the trimmed V and J ends, which lost 9 bases and 0 bases, there was a span of 11 bases. Germline V lookup: CDR1 LNHDA, CDR2 SQIVND (reference sequence). CDR3 length equals 13 residues. The CDR3 loop reads CASSRGMNTEAFF. In DNA form, the CDR3 reads TGTGCCAGCAGCCGGGGAATGAACACTGAAGCTTTCTTT.

There are a few counts of this clonotype. V usage is TRBV9 and J usage is TRBJ1-3; D is ambiguous. Trimming took off 0 bases at V and 8 bases at J, with 15 bases between the two ends. CDR3 length equals 15 residues. Germline V lookup: CDR1 SGDLS, CDR2 YYNGEE. CDR3 sequence reads: CASSVAGLTGDTIYF. Here the CDR3 DNA reads TGTGCCAGCAGCGTAGCGGGTCTGACCGGGGACACCATATATTTT.

This clonotype was counted ten times or more. This chain connects TRBV28 to TRBJ2-3, with D perhaps matching TRBD1 or TRBD2 (5 bases each). V lost 5 bases and J 4 bases, leaving 16 bases between the germline ends. This CDR3 spans 15 amino acids. Looked up from germline, CDR1 is MDHEN and CDR2 is SYDVKM. This CDR3 is CASSRPRGAADTQYF. CDR3 nucleotide sequence: TGTGCCAGCAGTCGTCCGAGGGGCGCTGCAGATACGCAGTATTTT.

The table lists this clonotype with many counts. The chain has TRBV12-3 or TRBV12-4 and TRBJ1-1; 8 bases fit TRBD1. Germline trimming cut 5 bases from V and 1 base from J; bases unmatched to any gene: 3. CDR3 length: 14 residues. Here the CDR3 DNA reads TGTGCCAGCAGTCGGACAGGGACGAACACTGAAGCTTTCTTT. Translated: CASSRTGTNTEAFF.

This clonotype was seen many times. The rearrangement links TRBV6-2 or TRBV6-3 to TRBJ1-5; the D gene is possibly TRBD1 (5 bases). The germline V gene encodes CDR1 MNHEY and CDR2 SVGEGT. The CDR3 spans 14 residues. V dropped 6 bases and J dropped 4 bases, with 13 bases sitting between them. The CDR3 region has the DNA TGTGCCAGCAGCCACGCGGGGGGAAATCAGCCCCAGCATTTT. Protein: CASSHAGGNQPQHF.

The table lists this clonotype with a few counts. The chain links TRBV20-1 to TRBJ2-5; TRBD2 is a possible D gene (5 bases). The CDR3 is made up of 16 amino acids. V lost 2 bases and J lost 1, with 17 bases in between. CDR1 and CDR2 (germline): DFQATT, SNEGSKA (reference sequence). The CDR3 nucleotides read TGCAGTGCTAGAAGAACTAGTTCTAGTCTCCAAGAGACCCAGTACTTC. Residues: CSARRTSSSLQETQYF.

This clonotype has more than one count but fewer than ten. The chain recombines TRBV29-1 with TRBJ2-7; either TRBD1 or TRBD2 may supply D (5 bases each). Germline values: CDR1 SQVTM, CDR2 ANQGSEA. The V gene lost 7 bases and the J gene lost 4 bases, with 11 bases spanning the gap. There are 11 residues in the CDR3. The CDR3 nucleotides are TGCAGCGGGGGGAAAGGGTACGAGCAGTACTTC. Protein sequence: CSGGKGYEQYF.

A few counts support this clonotype. The rearrangement joins TRBV19 to TRBJ2-7; unclear D gene. The CDR3 covers 13 residues. V was clipped by 6 bases and J by 1 base, with 10 bases between them. Germline lookup yields CDR1 LNHDA and CDR2 SQIVND (reference sequence). CDR3 sequence reads: CASSPVVSYEQYF. CDR3 coding DNA: TGTGCCAGTAGCCCTGTTGTATCCTACGAGCAGTACTTC.

This clonotype was counted ten times or more. The chain combines TRBV7-3 with TRBJ2-5; TRBD2 aligns across 8 bases. CDR3 length equals 18 residues. Germline CDR1 reads SGHTA; CDR2 reads FQGTGA. J gave up 5 bases and V 2 bases, and 16 bases lay outside the gene matches. The chain's CDR3 is CASSLWILRGGEWETQYF. For the CDR3, the DNA is TGTGCCAGCAGCTTATGGATTCTCCGGGGGGGGGAGTGGGAGACCCAGTACTTC.

The gene calls are TRBV7-9 and TRBJ1-2; no firm D call. This CDR3 spans 17 amino acids. Deletions cut 3 bases from V and 8 bases from J, with 25 bases between. The germline gives CDR1 SEHNR, CDR2 FQNEAQ (reference sequence). CDR3 DNA sequence: TGTGCCAGCAGCTTCACTGGATTGACCGACCTGAAGGGCGGCTACACCTTC. This codes for CASSFTGLTDLKGGYTF.

The chain joins TRBV19 to TRBJ2-1; maybe TRBD1 (6 bases). The CDR3 is 15 residues long. With 4 bases removed from V and 2 bases from J, the gap between germline ends came to 12 bases. CDR1 and CDR2 (germline): LNHDA, SQIVND (reference sequence). CDR3 protein: CASSTGTNPYNEQFF. The CDR3 DNA sequence: TGTGCCAGTAGTACAGGGACAAATCCCTACAATGAGCAGTTCTTC.

This clonotype has just a few counts. The V gene is TRBV18, the J gene TRBJ2-2; a weak D match, TRBD1 (6 bases). This CDR3 spans 15 amino acids. The ends were cut back, 2 bases at V and 5 bases at J, with 12 bases in the middle. CDR1 and CDR2 (germline): KGHSH, LQKENI. The CDR3 loop reads CASSPRDIRTGELFF. The CDR3, as DNA: TGTGCCAGCTCACCAAGGGACATAAGAACCGGGGAGCTGTTTTTT.